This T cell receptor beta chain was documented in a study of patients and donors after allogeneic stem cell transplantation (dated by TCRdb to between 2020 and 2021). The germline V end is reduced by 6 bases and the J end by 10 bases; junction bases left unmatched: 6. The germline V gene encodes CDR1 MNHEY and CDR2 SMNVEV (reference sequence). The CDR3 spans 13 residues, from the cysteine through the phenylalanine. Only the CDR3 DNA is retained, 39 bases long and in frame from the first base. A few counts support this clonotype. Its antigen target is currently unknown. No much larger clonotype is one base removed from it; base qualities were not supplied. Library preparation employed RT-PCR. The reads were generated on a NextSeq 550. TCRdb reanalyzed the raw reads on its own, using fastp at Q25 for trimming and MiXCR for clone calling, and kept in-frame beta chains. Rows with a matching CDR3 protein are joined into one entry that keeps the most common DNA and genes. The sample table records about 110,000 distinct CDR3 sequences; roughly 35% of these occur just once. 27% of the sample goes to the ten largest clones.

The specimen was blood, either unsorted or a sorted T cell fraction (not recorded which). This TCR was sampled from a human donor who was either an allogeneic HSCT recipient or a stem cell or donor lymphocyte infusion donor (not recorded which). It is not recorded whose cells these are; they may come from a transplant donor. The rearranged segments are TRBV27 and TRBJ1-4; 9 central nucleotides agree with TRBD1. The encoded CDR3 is CASSRDRVGKLFF. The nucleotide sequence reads TGTGCCAGCAGCCGGGACAGGGTTGGAAAACTGTTTTTT. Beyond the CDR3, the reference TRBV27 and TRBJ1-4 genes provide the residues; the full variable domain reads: EAQVTQNPRYLITVTGKKLTVTCSQNMNHEYMSWYRQDPGLGLRQIYYSMNVEVTDKGDVPEGYKVSRKEKRNFPLILESPSPNQTSLYFCASSRDRVGKLFFGSGTQLSVL.